The rows below give T cell receptor beta chains drawn from one sample of a study of OX40 agonist ivuxolimab in advanced cancers. Some clones are missing from TCRdb's copy, which holds only in-frame ones; the method was immunoSEQ multiplex PCR. The data contain almost 70,000 clones, 80% to 90% of them singletons. The sample consisted of CD4+ or CD8+ T cells sorted from blood, taken in a trial of the OX40 agonist ivuxolimab. These receptors originate from an adult with an advanced solid tumor such as melanoma, head and neck, liver or kidney cancer. Both conserved end residues are part of each CDR3. D genes are given only for firm matches. Where a row states a size, it is once, few, many or the class of an expanded clone; other rows omit it.

cdr3_aa cdr3_nt v_call clone_size j_call d_call
CASGRAGTGVYEQYF TGTGCTAGTGGTCGGGCGGGGACAGGGGTGTACGAGCAGTACTTC TRBV12-5 few TRBJ2-7 TRBD1
CASSLGYEAFF TGTGCCAGCAGCTTAGGATACGAAGCTTTCTTT TRBV11-3 - TRBJ1-1 -
CASRGGGDTGELFF TGTGCCAGCCGGGGCGGAGGGGACACCGGGGAGCTGTTTTTT TRBV7-7 - TRBJ2-2 -
CASSPMTGYETQYF TGTGCCAGCAGCCCAATGACAGGGTACGAGACCCAGTACTTC TRBV14 - TRBJ2-5 TRBD1
CASSSPGTRSEQYF TGTGCCAGCAGCTCACCCGGGACTAGGAGCGAGCAGTACTTC TRBV7-2 - TRBJ2-7 TRBD2
CAWSVTLAGTGGTDTQYF TGTGCCTGGAGTGTGACCCTAGCTGGGACAGGGGGCACAGATACGCAGTATTTT TRBV30 few TRBJ2-3 TRBD1
CASSLGTANTGELFF TGTGCCAGCAGCCTTGGGACAGCGAACACCGGGGAGCTGTTTTTT TRBV27 - TRBJ2-2 TRBD1
CASSPIRTGGGYGYTF TGTGCCAGCAGCCCGATACGGACAGGGGGCGGCTATGGCTACACCTTC TRBV7-2 - TRBJ1-2 TRBD1
CASSRTALNEQFF TGTGCCAGCAGCAGGACAGCCCTCAATGAGCAGTTCTTC TRBV5-6 - TRBJ2-1 -
CASSQSKEGYHGYTF TGCGCCAGCAGTCAATCGAAGGAGGGCTACCATGGCTACACCTTC TRBV23-1 once TRBJ1-2 -
CASSRTGVRNEQFF TGTGCCAGCAGCCGGACAGGGGTCCGCAATGAGCAGTTCTTC TRBV7-3 once TRBJ2-1 TRBD1
CASSAREHSYNEQFF TGTGCCAGCAGCGCCCGGGAACACTCCTACAATGAGCAGTTCTTC TRBV9 - TRBJ2-1 -
CASSLRDVAYEQYF TGTGCCAGTAGTCTTCGGGACGTAGCCTACGAGCAGTACTTC TRBV19 - TRBJ2-7 -
CASSPGLAGVNTGELFF TGTGCCAGCTCGCCGGGACTAGCGGGAGTAAACACCGGGGAGCTGTTTTTT TRBV18 once TRBJ2-2 TRBD2
CASSLGGDGAYEQYF TGTGCCAGCAGCTTAGGGGGGGACGGGGCCTACGAGCAGTACTTC TRBV7-2 - TRBJ2-7 -
CASTGGLGQYEQYF TGTGCCAGCACCGGGGGGCTCGGACAGTACGAGCAGTACTTC TRBV28 - TRBJ2-7 -
CASSQMGLAGGNEQFF TGTGCCAGCAGCCAGATGGGACTAGCGGGGGGCAATGAGCAGTTCTTC TRBV7-2 - TRBJ2-1 TRBD2
CSVGGNGETQYF TGCAGCGTTGGAGGGAACGGGGAGACCCAGTACTTC TRBV29-1 - TRBJ2-5 -
CASSQHGGGGNQPQHF TGTGCCAGCAGCCAGCATGGGGGCGGTGGCAATCAGCCCCAGCATTTT TRBV7-9 once TRBJ1-5 -
CSVDRGAGETQYF TGCAGCGTTGACAGGGGCGCGGGAGAGACCCAGTACTTC TRBV29-1 - TRBJ2-5 -
CASSVQGLSNQPQHF TGTGCCAGCAGTGTACAGGGCCTCAGCAATCAGCCCCAGCATTTT TRBV2 - TRBJ1-5 -
CASSLDQGGSEQYF TGCGCCAGCAGCTTGGATCAAGGGGGCTCCGAGCAGTACTTC TRBV5-1 - TRBJ2-7 TRBD1
CAWSPTNSGNSIYF TGTGCCTGGAGTCCCACAAACTCTGGAAACAGCATATATTTT TRBV30 - TRBJ1-3 -
CASRQNAEAFF TGTGCCAGCAGACAGAACGCTGAAGCTTTCTTT TRBV14 once TRBJ1-1 -
CASSFDRVVEETQYF TGCGCCAGCAGCTTTGACAGGGTGGTCGAAGAGACCCAGTACTTC TRBV5-1 - TRBJ2-5 TRBD1
CASSPSGRDEKLFF TGCGCCAGCAGCCCATCCGGACGGGATGAAAAACTGTTTTTT TRBV5-1 once TRBJ1-4 -
CASSVTSGTGDEKLFF TGTGCCAGCAGCGTTACCTCCGGGACAGGGGATGAAAAACTGTTTTTT TRBV9 - TRBJ1-4 TRBD1